This TCR beta chain appears in the sequencing data of a study of blood T cell repertoires in COVID-19. At the level of the study: T cells, B-cell-depleted T cells, or PBMCs supplied cDNA or gDNA.

Germline-derived CDR1 and CDR2 are SGHTA and FQGNSA. The germline V and J ends were trimmed by 4 bases and 4 bases, with 16 bases remaining between them. This CDR3 contains 15 residues. The repertoire was sequenced with immunoSEQ multiplex PCR; TCRdb's copy has only in-frame clones and lacks some. The data show around 220,000 clones, roughly 88% seen once. This clone was observed many times. This clonotype was obtained from a woman between 45 and 60 years old with acute COVID-19. The material sequenced was PBMCs or T cells enriched from blood (not recorded which). The V and J genes are TRBV7-2 and TRBJ1-2; no definite D call. CDR3 region: CASSSPPTLFYGYTF. CDR3 nucleotides: TGTGCCAGCAGCTCCCCTCCGACACTTTTCTATGGCTACACCTTC.